Listed here are 21 T cell receptor beta chains from one sample, sequenced in a study of T-cell memory formation after mild COVID-19. TCRdb re-called the 5' RACE reads through MiXCR, storing one row per CDR3 protein. This sample has around 390,000 distinct CDR3 sequences, with roughly 15% found just once. The sequenced sample consisted of PBMCs or a T cell subset sorted from them (not recorded which). These receptors were collected from a young man who had mild COVID-19 (a few samples of this study predate the infection). Cell type and time point are not known.

The V and J genes are TRBV11-2 and TRBJ2-7; D is unclear. V lost 3 bases and J lost 3, with 12 bases in between. Per germline, CDR1 SGHAT and CDR2 FQNNGV. CDR3 length: 14 amino acids. CDR3 region: CASSFSLGYYEQYV. The CDR3 DNA sequence: TGTGCCAGCAGCTTCTCATTAGGTTACTACGAGCAGTACGTC.

The gene calls are TRBV6-1 and TRBJ1-1, with TRBD1 as a possible D gene (5 bases). The ends were cut back, 4 bases at V and 0 bases at J, with 15 bases in the middle. The CDR3 totals 16 residues. Germline V gene lookup returns CDR1 MNHNS and CDR2 SASEGT. CDR3 region: CASSAPGTAMNTEAFF. The CDR3 region has the DNA TGTGCCAGCAGTGCGCCCGGGACCGCAATGAACACTGAAGCTTTCTTT.

This clonotype was seen a few times. The chain is built from TRBV7-2 and TRBJ2-1; 8 nucleotides line up with TRBD1. This CDR3 is 17 amino acids long. Germline CDR1 reads SGHTA; CDR2 reads FQGNSA. V was pared by 5 bases and J by 2 bases, with 11 bases of the junction left unmatched. CDR3 loop: CASSRVGTGRPYNEQFF. The CDR3 coding sequence is TGTGCCAGCAGCCGAGTAGGGACAGGCCGACCCTACAATGAGCAGTTCTTC.

V usage is TRBV5-1 and J usage is TRBJ2-3, with a tentative D call TRBD1 (6 bases). V was pared by 8 bases and J by 4 bases, with 14 bases between. The CDR3 loop spans 13 amino acids. CDR1 and CDR2 (germline): SGHRS, YFSETQ. CDR3 protein: CASRQEWADTQYF. The CDR3 nucleotides read TGCGCCAGTCGACAGGAGTGGGCAGATACGCAGTATTTT.

V and J are TRBV27 and TRBJ1-1; D might be TRBD1 (6 bases). CDR3 length: 16 amino acids. CDR1 and CDR2 (germline): MNHEY, SMNVEV (reference sequence). V was shortened by 8 bases and J by 0 bases, with 19 bases between the two germline ends. As DNA, the CDR3 is TGTGCCAGCCACCCAGGGGCGATAATTTTGAACACTGAAGCTTTCTTT. Translated: CASHPGAIILNTEAFF.

The rearrangement uses TRBV6-5 and TRBJ1-1; no firm D call. The CDR3 length is 13 residues. Trimming took off 4 bases at V and 1 base at J, with 7 bases between the two ends. Germline lookup yields CDR1 MNHEY and CDR2 SVGAGI. The CDR3 sequence is CASSWRANTEAFF. CDR3 nucleotide sequence: TGTGCCAGCAGTTGGAGGGCGAACACTGAAGCTTTCTTT.

In this sample, this clonotype turned up a few times. The rearrangement joins TRBV7-2 to TRBJ2-3, with 7 bases matching TRBD2. V lost 5 bases to trimming and J lost 7 bases; unmatched junction nucleotides: 6. Germline V gene data show CDR1 as SGHTA and CDR2 as FQGNSA. The CDR3 totals 13 residues. CDR3 in DNA: TGTGCCAGCAGCCAGAGGCGGGAGAATACGCAGTATTTT. As protein: CASSQRRENTQYF.

The chain couples TRBV7-2 to TRBJ1-5; D not resolved. Germline lookup yields CDR1 SGHTA and CDR2 FQGNSA. CDR3 size: 15 residues. The V end was cut by 5 bases, the J end by 1 base, with 12 bases between. The CDR3 nucleotides read TGTGCCAGCAGCATTCGGGTAGGAAGCAATCAGCCCCAGCATTTT. Amino acid sequence: CASSIRVGSNQPQHF.

The V call is TRBV5-6, the J call TRBJ1-1; D gene ambiguous. In germline, CDR1 is SGHDT, CDR2 YYEEEE. The CDR3 extends over 15 amino acids. The V gene lost 0 bases and the J gene lost 1 base, with 10 bases spanning the gap. DNA of the CDR3: TGTGCCAGCAGCTTGGCGACCTCGGGGAACACTGAAGCTTTCTTT. It is translated as CASSLATSGNTEAFF. The whole variable domain, filled in from reference TRBV5-6 and TRBJ1-1, reads DAGVTQSPTHLIKTRGQQVTLRCSPKSGHDTVSWYQQALGQGPQFIFQYYEEEERQRGNFPDRFSGHQFPNYSSELNVNALLLGDSALYLCASSLATSGNTEAFFGQGTRLTVV.

The table lists this clonotype with a few counts. The V gene is TRBV11-2, the J gene TRBJ2-4, with D perhaps being TRBD1 or TRBD2 (7 bases each). Germline values: CDR1 SGHAT, CDR2 FQNNGV. With 5 bases removed from V and 3 bases from J, the gap between germline ends came to 17 bases. The CDR3 spans 16 residues. In DNA, the CDR3 is TGTGCCAGCAGCGGATTACAGGGGAGGGTCAAAAACATTCAGTACTTC. Its translation is CASSGLQGRVKNIQYF.

This chain connects TRBV5-4 to TRBJ2-1; D is perhaps TRBD2 (6 bases). V lost 1 base and J 6 bases, leaving 11 bases between the germline ends. The CDR3 totals 14 residues. CDR1 is SGHNT and CDR2 is YYREEE in the germline V gene (reference sequence). This CDR3 reads CASSLPGDLNEQFF. The CDR3 DNA follows: TGTGCCAGCAGCTTGCCGGGGGACCTCAATGAGCAGTTCTTC.

The chain has TRBV29-1 and TRBJ2-3; TRBD1 is a possible D gene (5 bases). The germline CDR1 and CDR2 sequences are SQVTM and ANQGSEA. The CDR3 consists of 12 residues. The CDR3 region has the DNA TGCATTGTCAGGGTAGGCGCAGATACGCAGTATTTT. Translation gives CIVRVGADTQYF.

J is TRBJ2-3 and V is TRBV10-3; maybe TRBD1 (5 bases). There are 16 residues in the CDR3. V lost 3 bases, J lost 3 bases, and 16 bases lay in between. CDR1 ENHRY and CDR2 SYGVKD come from the germline V gene. The CDR3 DNA is TGTGCCATCAGTGACGTAGGACAACGGCTGACAGATACGCAGTATTTT. This translates into CAISDVGQRLTDTQYF.

This clonotype occurred a few times. V is TRBV5-1 and J is TRBJ2-1; D uncertain. Trimming removed 1 base from V and 10 bases from J, with 9 bases in between. Germline CDR1 and CDR2: SGHRS and YFSETQ. CDR3 length: 12 amino acids. The CDR3 DNA reads TGCGCCAGCAGCTTGAAGGGCCCAGAGCAGTTCTTC. Translation gives CASSLKGPEQFF.

This clonotype occurred a few times. DNA of the CDR3: TGTGCCAGCAGCCCCCCACGAGATTTTTATGGCTACACCTTC. This encodes CASSPPRDFYGYTF. The rearrangement joins TRBV7-2 to TRBJ1-2, with D uncertain. V was shortened by 5 bases and J by 5 bases, with 15 bases between the two germline ends. The CDR3 contains 14 residues. Germline V lookup: CDR1 SGHTA, CDR2 FQGNSA.

The rearrangement joins TRBV20-1 to TRBJ1-1; D remains unclear. This CDR3 has 13 amino acids. Germline lookup yields CDR1 DFQATT and CDR2 SNEGSKA (reference sequence). The ends were cut back, 6 bases at V and 10 bases at J, with 21 bases in the middle. The CDR3 DNA reads TGCAGTGCCCTAGCGGTTTCAGAGTCGGCAGCTTTCTTT. Its protein is CSALAVSESAAFF.

The sample holds many counts of this clonotype. This chain uses TRBV6-1 with TRBJ2-5; D gene ambiguous. V was shortened by 0 bases and J by 4 bases, with 3 bases between the two germline ends. This CDR3 is built from 12 residues. Germline V gene data show CDR1 as MNHNS and CDR2 as SASEGT. The CDR3 nucleotides read TGTGCCAGCAGTGAAGCTTTAGAGACCCAGTACTTC. It translates to CASSEALETQYF.

The chain links TRBV20-1 to TRBJ2-7; D perhaps matches TRBD2 (5 bases). The CDR3 is 12 residues long. The germline CDR1 and CDR2 sequences are DFQATT and SNEGSKA (reference sequence). Trimming pared 6 bases from V and 3 bases from J, leaving 12 bases between. The DNA for the CDR3 is TGCAGTGCGGGAGATCAAGTCTACGAGCAGTACTTC. Translated, it gives CSAGDQVYEQYF.

The chain combines TRBV5-1 with TRBJ1-6, with D possibly being TRBD1 (6 bases). The V gene's germline CDR1 is SGHRS and CDR2 YFSETQ. CDR3 size: 15 residues. V lost 0 bases and J 7 bases, leaving 11 bases between the germline ends. In nucleotides, the CDR3 is TGCGCCAGCAGCTTGGAACAGGGAAGCAATTCACCCCTCCACTTT. This encodes CASSLEQGSNSPLHF.

In the case of this clonotype: A read error may produce the germline difference seen at one junction end. The chain links TRBV7-9 to TRBJ1-4, with D possibly matching TRBD1 (5 bases). The CDR3 runs 11 residues. Germline assignment: CDR1 SEHNR and CDR2 FQNEAQ (reference sequence). Here the CDR3 reads CASTLGEKLLF. CDR3 coding DNA: TGTGCCAGCACCCTGGGGGAAAAACTGCTTTTT.

In its sample, this clonotype was seen a few times. CDR3 DNA sequence: TGTGCCAGCAGCCCATGGGTCGGGAACAATGAGCAGTTCTTC. This translates into CASSPWVGNNEQFF. J is TRBJ2-1 and V is TRBV11-3; a weak D match, TRBD2 (5 bases). This CDR3 is built from 14 residues. Per the germline V gene, CDR1 is SGHNT and CDR2 is YENEEA. V lost 5 bases and J lost 5, with 13 bases in between.